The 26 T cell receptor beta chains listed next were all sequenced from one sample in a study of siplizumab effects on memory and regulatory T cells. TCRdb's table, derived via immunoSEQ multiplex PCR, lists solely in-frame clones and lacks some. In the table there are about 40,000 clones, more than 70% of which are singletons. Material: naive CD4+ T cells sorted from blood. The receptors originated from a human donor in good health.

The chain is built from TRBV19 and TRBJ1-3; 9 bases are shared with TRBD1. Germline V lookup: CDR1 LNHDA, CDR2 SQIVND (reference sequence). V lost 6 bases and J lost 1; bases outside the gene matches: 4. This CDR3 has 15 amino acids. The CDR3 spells CASREGTGSGNTIYF. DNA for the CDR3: TGTGCCAGTAGAGAGGGGACAGGGTCTGGAAACACCATATATTTT. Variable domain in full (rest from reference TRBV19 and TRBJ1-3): DGGITQSPKYLFRKEGQNVTLSCEQNLNHDAMYWYRQDPGQGLRLIYYSQIVNDFQKGDIAEGYSVSREKKESFPLTVTSAQKNPTAFYLCASREGTGSGNTIYFGEGSWLTVV.

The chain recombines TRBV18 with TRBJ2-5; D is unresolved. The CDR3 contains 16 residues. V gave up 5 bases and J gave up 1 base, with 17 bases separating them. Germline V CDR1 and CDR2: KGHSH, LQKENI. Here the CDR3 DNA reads TGTGCCAGCTCAAAATACCCTTCCTTGGGCCAAGAGACCCAGTACTTC. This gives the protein CASSKYPSLGQETQYF.

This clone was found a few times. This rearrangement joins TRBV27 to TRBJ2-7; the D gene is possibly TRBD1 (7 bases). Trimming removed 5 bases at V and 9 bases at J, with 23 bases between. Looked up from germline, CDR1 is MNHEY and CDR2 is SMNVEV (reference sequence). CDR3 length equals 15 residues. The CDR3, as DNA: TGTGCCAGCAGTGCCTTGGGACAGCTCCCCGGGGGGCAGTACTTC. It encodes CASSALGQLPGGQYF.

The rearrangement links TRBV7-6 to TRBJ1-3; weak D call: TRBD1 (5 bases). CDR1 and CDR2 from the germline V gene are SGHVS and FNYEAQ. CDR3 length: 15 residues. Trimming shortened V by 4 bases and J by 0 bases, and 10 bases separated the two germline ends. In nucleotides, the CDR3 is TGTGCCAGCAGCTCCGGGGCCCTCTCTGGAAACACCATATATTTT. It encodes CASSSGALSGNTIYF.

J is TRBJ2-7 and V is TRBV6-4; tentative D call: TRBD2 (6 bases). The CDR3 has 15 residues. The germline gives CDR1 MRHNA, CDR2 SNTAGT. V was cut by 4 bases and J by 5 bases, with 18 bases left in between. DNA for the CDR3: TGTGCCAGCAGTGTCTCCGGGACTCCCTTAGACGAGCAGTACTTC. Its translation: CASSVSGTPLDEQYF.

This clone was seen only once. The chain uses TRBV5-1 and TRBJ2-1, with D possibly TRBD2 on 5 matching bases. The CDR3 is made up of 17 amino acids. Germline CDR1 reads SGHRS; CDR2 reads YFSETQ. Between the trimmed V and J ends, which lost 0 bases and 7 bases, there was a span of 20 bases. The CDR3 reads CASSLAEGSARGNEQFF. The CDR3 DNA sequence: TGCGCCAGCAGCTTGGCGGAAGGGTCAGCCCGGGGAAATGAGCAGTTCTTC.

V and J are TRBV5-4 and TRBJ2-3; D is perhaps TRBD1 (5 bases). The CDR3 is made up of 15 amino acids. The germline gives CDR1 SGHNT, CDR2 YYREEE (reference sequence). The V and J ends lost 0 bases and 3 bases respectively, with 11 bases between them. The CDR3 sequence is CASSLAQVGTDTQYF. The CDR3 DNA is TGTGCCAGCAGCTTGGCACAGGTGGGGACAGATACGCAGTATTTT. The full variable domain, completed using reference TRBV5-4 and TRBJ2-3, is ETGVTQSPTHLIKTRGQQVTLRCSSQSGHNTVSWYQQALGQGPQFIFQYYREEENGRGNFPPRFSGLQFPNYSSELNVNALELDDSALYLCASSLAQVGTDTQYFGPGTRLTVL.

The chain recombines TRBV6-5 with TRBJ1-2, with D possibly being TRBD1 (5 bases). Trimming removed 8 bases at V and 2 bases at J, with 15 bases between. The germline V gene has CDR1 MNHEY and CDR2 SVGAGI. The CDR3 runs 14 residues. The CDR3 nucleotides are TGTGCCAGCGGAAGGGGAGGAATGAACTATGGCTACACCTTC. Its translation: CASGRGGMNYGYTF.

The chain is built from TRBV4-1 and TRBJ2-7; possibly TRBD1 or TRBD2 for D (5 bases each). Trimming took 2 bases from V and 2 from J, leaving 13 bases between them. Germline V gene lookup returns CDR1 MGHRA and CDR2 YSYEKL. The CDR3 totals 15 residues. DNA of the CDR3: TGCGCCAGCAGCCAATTGGTGGGGGAGACCTACGAGCAGTACTTC. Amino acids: CASSQLVGETYEQYF.

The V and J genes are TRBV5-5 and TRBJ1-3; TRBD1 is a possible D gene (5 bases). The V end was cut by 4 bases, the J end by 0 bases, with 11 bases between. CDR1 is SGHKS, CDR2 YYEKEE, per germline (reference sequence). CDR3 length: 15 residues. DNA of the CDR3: TGTGCCAGCAGCCCCGTCGGGGGCTCTGGAAACACCATATATTTT. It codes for CASSPVGGSGNTIYF.

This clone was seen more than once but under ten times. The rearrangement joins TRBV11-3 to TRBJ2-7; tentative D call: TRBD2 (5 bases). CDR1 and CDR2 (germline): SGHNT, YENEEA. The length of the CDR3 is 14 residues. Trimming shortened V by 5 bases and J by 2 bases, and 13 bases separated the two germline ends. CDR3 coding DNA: TGTGCCAGCAGCCCCGGACTGCGCCCCTACGAGCAGTACTTC. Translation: CASSPGLRPYEQYF.

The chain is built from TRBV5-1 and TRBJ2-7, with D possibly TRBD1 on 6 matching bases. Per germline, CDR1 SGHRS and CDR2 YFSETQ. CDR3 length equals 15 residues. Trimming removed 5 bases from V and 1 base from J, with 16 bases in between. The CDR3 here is CASRLWTDLSYEQYF. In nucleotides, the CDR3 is TGCGCCAGCAGATTATGGACAGACCTATCCTACGAGCAGTACTTC.

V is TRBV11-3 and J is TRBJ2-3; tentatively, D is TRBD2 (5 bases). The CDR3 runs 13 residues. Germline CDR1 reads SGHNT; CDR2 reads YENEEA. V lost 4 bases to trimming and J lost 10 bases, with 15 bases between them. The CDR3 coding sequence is TGTGCCAGCAGCTCTGGGCCCACGGGGTCGCAGTATTTT. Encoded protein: CASSSGPTGSQYF.

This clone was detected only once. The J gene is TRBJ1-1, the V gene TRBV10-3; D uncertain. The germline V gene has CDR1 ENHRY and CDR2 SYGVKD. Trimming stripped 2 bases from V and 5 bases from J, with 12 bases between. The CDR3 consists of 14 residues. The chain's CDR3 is CAISERTTGTEAFF. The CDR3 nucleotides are TGTGCCATCAGTGAGAGGACTACGGGGACTGAAGCTTTCTTT.

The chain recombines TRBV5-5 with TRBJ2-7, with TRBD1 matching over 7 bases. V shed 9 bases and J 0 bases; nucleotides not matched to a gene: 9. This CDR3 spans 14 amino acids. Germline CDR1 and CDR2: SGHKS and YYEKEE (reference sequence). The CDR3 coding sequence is TGTGCCACCTCCAGGACAGGTAGCTCCTACGAGCAGTACTTC. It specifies CATSRTGSSYEQYF.

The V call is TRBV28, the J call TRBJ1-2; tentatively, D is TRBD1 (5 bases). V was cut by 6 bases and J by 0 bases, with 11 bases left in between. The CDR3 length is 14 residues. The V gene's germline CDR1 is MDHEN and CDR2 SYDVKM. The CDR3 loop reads CASRSTTANYGYTF. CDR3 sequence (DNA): TGTGCCAGCAGATCAACGACAGCTAACTATGGCTACACCTTC.

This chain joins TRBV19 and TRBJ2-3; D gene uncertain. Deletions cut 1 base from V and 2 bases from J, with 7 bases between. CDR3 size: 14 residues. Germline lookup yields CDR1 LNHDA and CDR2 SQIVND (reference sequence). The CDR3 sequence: CASSIAGPTDTQYF. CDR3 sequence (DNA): TGTGCCAGTAGTATAGCAGGCCCCACAGATACGCAGTATTTT.

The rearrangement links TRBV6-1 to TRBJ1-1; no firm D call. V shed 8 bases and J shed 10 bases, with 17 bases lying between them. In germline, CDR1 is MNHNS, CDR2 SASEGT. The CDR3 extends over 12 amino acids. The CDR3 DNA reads TGTGCCAGCCGGAATGGAGGTATTGGAGCTTTCTTT. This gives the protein CASRNGGIGAFF.

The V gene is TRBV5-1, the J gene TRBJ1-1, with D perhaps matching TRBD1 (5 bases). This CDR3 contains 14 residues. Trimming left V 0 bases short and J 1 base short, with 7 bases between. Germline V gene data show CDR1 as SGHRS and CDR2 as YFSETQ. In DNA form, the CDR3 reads TGCGCCAGCAGCTTGGGTGGGGCGAACACTGAAGCTTTCTTT. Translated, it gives CASSLGGANTEAFF.

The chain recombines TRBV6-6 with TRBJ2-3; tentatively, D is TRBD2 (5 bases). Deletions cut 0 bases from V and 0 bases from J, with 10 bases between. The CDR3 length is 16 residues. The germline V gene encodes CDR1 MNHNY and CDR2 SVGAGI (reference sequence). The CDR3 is CASSYSRGTSTDTQYF. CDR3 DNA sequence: TGTGCCAGCAGTTACTCCCGGGGAACTAGCACAGATACGCAGTATTTT.

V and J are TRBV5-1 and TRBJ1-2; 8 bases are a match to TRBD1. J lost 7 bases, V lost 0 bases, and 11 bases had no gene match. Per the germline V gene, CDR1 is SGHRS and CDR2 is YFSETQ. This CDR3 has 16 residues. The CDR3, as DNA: TGCGCCAGCAGCTTGGATCCAGGGGGCGCGGGAGGTGGCTACACCTTC. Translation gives CASSLDPGGAGGGYTF.

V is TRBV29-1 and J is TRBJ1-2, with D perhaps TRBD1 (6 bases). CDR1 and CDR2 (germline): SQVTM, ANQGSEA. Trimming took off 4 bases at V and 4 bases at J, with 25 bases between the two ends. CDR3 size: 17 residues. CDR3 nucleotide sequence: TGCAGCGTTGGTGGTCTCCGAACAGGGCTCTCCGGCTATGGCTACACCTTC. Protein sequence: CSVGGLRTGLSGYGYTF. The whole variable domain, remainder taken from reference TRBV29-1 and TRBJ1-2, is SAVISQKPSRDICQRGTSLTIQCQVDSQVTMMFWYRQQPGQSLTLIATANQGSEATYESGFVIDKFPISRPNLTFSTLTVSNMSPEDSSIYLCSVGGLRTGLSGYGYTFGSGTRLTVV.

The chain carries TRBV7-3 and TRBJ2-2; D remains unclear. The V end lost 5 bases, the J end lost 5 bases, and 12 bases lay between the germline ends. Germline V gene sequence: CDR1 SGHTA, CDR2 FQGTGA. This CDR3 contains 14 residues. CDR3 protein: CASSPGARTGELFF. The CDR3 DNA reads TGTGCCAGCAGCCCCGGAGCGAGGACCGGGGAGCTGTTTTTT.

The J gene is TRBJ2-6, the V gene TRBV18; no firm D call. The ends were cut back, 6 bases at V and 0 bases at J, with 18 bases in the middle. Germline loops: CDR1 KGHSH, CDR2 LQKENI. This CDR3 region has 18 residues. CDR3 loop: CASSRTGSSFSGANVLTF. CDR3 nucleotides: TGTGCCAGCTCCCGAACCGGGTCGTCATTCTCTGGGGCCAACGTCCTGACTTTC.

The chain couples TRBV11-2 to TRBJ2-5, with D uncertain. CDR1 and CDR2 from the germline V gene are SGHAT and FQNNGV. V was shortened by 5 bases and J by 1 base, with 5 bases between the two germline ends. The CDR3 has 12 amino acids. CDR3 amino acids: CASSPVQETQYF. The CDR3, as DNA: TGTGCCAGCAGCCCCGTCCAAGAGACCCAGTACTTC.

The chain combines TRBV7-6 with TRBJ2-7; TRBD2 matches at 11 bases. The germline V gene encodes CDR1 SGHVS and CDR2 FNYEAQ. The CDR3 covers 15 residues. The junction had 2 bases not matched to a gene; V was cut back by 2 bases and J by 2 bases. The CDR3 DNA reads TGTGCCAGCAGCTTATATAGCGGGGGGGCCTACGAGCAGTACTTC. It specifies CASSLYSGGAYEQYF. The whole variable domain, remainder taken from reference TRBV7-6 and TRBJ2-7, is GAGVSQSPRYKVTKRGQDVALRCDPISGHVSLYWYRQALGQGPEFLTYFNYEAQQDKSGLPNDRFSAERPEGSISTLTIQRTEQRDSAMYRCASSLYSGGAYEQYFGPGTRLTVT.